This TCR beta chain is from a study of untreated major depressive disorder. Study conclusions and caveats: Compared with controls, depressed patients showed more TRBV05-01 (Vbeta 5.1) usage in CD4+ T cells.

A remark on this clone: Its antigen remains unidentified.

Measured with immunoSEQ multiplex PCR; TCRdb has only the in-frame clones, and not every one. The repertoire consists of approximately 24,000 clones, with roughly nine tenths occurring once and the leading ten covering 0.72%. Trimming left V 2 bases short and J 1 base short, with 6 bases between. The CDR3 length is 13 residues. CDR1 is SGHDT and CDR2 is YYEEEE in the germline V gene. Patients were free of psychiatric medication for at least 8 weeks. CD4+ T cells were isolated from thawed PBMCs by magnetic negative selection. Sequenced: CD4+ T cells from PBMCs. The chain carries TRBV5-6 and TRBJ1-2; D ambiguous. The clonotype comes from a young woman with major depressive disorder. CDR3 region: CASSFWDNYGYTF. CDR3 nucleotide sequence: TGTGCCAGCAGCTTTTGGGATAACTATGGCTACACCTTC. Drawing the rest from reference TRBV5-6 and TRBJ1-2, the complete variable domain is DAGVTQSPTHLIKTRGQQVTLRCSPKSGHDTVSWYQQALGQGPQFIFQYYEEEERQRGNFPDRFSGHQFPNYSSELNVNALLLGDSALYLCASSFWDNYGYTFGSGTRLTVV.